The next 19 T cell receptor beta chains were all read from a single sample in a study of OX40 agonist ivuxolimab in advanced cancers. Sequencing was performed with immunoSEQ multiplex PCR; in TCRdb, only in-frame clones are kept and a portion is missing. The repertoire holds tens of thousands of clones, with around four fifths as singletons. Sequencing was performed on CD4+ or CD8+ T cells sorted from blood, taken in a trial of the OX40 agonist ivuxolimab. The receptors derive from an adult with an advanced solid tumor such as melanoma, head and neck, liver or kidney cancer.

This chain links TRBV6-1 with TRBJ2-2; TRBD1 or TRBD2 may be the D gene (6 bases each). Germline V gene lookup returns CDR1 MNHNS and CDR2 SASEGT. This CDR3 has 17 amino acids. The germline V and J ends were trimmed by 3 bases and 0 bases, with 14 bases remaining between them. CDR3 nucleotide sequence: TGTGCCAGCAGTGACGGAGGGACATACACGAACACCGGGGAGCTGTTTTTT. This translates into CASSDGGTYTNTGELFF.

The chain recombines TRBV10-3 with TRBJ2-5, with TRBD1 identical over 12 bases. The CDR3 runs 16 residues. Per the germline V gene, CDR1 is ENHRY and CDR2 is SYGVKD. V gave up 3 bases and J gave up 5 bases; unmatched junction bases: 7. DNA of the CDR3: TGTGCCATCAGTGACCCGGGACAGGGGGCGCGGGAGACCCAGTACTTC. It specifies CAISDPGQGARETQYF.

The chain is built from TRBV27 and TRBJ2-1; 13 bases fit TRBD2. Trimming took 8 bases from V and 1 from J; bases not matched to a gene: 11. CDR3 length: 18 residues. Germline V gene data show CDR1 as MNHEY and CDR2 as SMNVEV (reference sequence). CDR3 sequence: CASGVWTSGSVSYNEQFF. The CDR3 coding sequence is TGTGCCAGCGGCGTTTGGACTAGCGGGAGTGTGTCCTACAATGAGCAGTTCTTC.

CDR3 sequence: CASSQDFGAGGTGELFF. The CDR3 nucleotides are TGCGCCAGCAGCCAAGATTTTGGGGCAGGGGGTACCGGGGAGCTGTTTTTT. The genes are TRBV4-3 and TRBJ2-2, with 7 nucleotides matching TRBD1. Germline V gene data show CDR1 as LGHNA and CDR2 as YSLEER. Germline trimming cut 0 bases from V and 5 bases from J; bases unmatched to any gene: 9. This CDR3 contains 17 residues.

The chain recombines TRBV4-3 with TRBJ1-1, with D perhaps TRBD1 (5 bases). The V and J ends lost 2 bases and 11 bases respectively, with 18 bases between them. The CDR3 is 14 residues long. CDR1 and CDR2 (germline): LGHNA, YSLEER. CDR3 in DNA: TGCGCCAGCAGCCAACACGGGGCCCCCCTTCCGGCTTTCTTT. Translation: CASSQHGAPLPAFF.

This chain connects TRBV18 to TRBJ1-1; a weak D match, TRBD1 (5 bases). Deletions cut 6 bases from V and 0 bases from J, with 14 bases between. The length of the CDR3 is 15 residues. In germline, CDR1 is KGHSH, CDR2 LQKENI. The CDR3 protein is CASSPAEGMNTEAFF. The CDR3 DNA is TGTGCCAGCTCCCCAGCGGAGGGGATGAACACTGAAGCTTTCTTT.

This clone was seen ten or more times. V gene TRBV7-2 combines with J gene TRBJ2-2; perhaps TRBD2 as D (6 bases). V gave up 5 bases and J gave up 12 bases, with 19 bases separating them. Germline CDR1 SGHTA, CDR2 FQGNSA. The CDR3 contains 14 residues. The CDR3 DNA is TGTGCCAGCAGCCCCCACTCCGGGGAGGTTAAGCTGTTTTTT. It specifies CASSPHSGEVKLFF.

The chain combines TRBV4-1 with TRBJ2-5, with D maybe TRBD2 (5 bases). The germline V and J ends were trimmed by 8 bases and 2 bases, with 15 bases remaining between them. The CDR3 runs to 14 residues. Germline CDR1 MGHRA, CDR2 YSYEKL. The CDR3 loop is CASAGGFIQETQYF. The CDR3 DNA follows: TGCGCCAGCGCGGGCGGGTTCATTCAAGAGACCCAGTACTTC.

The chain employs TRBV6-5 and TRBJ2-6; D not certain. Per the germline V gene, CDR1 is MNHEY and CDR2 is SVGAGI. The CDR3 runs to 16 residues. Trimming cost V 0 bases and J 1 base, with 7 bases left between them. The CDR3 here is CASSYSTPSGANVLTF. Here the CDR3 DNA reads TGTGCCAGCAGTTACTCGACACCTTCTGGGGCCAACGTCCTGACTTTC.

The chain is built from TRBV2 and TRBJ2-1; 16 bases fit TRBD2. Per germline, CDR1 SNHLY and CDR2 FYNNEI. Trimming removed 6 bases from V and 10 bases from J; junction bases left unmatched: 6. The CDR3 sequence is 15 residues long. The CDR3 protein is CASRPGLAGGLEQFF. CDR3 sequence (DNA): TGTGCCAGCAGACCGGGACTAGCGGGGGGGCTGGAGCAGTTCTTC.

This chain connects TRBV9 to TRBJ1-2, with TRBD1 identical over 10 bases. V lost 3 bases and J lost 7; bases outside the gene matches: 9. The CDR3 is made up of 15 amino acids. Germline CDR1 SGDLS, CDR2 YYNGEE. DNA for the CDR3: TGTGCCAGCAGCGGCTCCGGGACAGGGGTTTCTGGCTACACCTTC. This sequence encodes CASSGSGTGVSGYTF.

V is TRBV25-1 and J is TRBJ2-1, with 10 nucleotides matching TRBD2. J lost 4 bases, V lost 4 bases, and 4 bases had no gene match. The CDR3 extends over 15 amino acids. CDR1 MGHDK and CDR2 SYGVNS come from the germline V gene. The CDR3 bases are TGTGCCAGCAGTGTTAGCGGGGGGCCTTACAATGAGCAGTTCTTC. It specifies CASSVSGGPYNEQFF.

The rearrangement joins TRBV4-3 to TRBJ2-1; tentative D call: TRBD1 (7 bases). The germline V gene has CDR1 LGHNA and CDR2 YSLEER. The CDR3 runs to 15 residues. Trimming cost V 2 bases and J 10 bases, with 18 bases left between them. CDR3 sequence (DNA): TGCGCCAGCAGCCAACCCTCAGGGGGGCAAATAGAGCAGTTCTTC. Encoded protein: CASSQPSGGQIEQFF.

This chain connects TRBV5-1 to TRBJ2-1; 12 nucleotides align to TRBD2. CDR1 and CDR2 (germline): SGHRS, YFSETQ. The CDR3 totals 15 residues. After removal of 2 bases from V and 6 bases from J, the junction contained 3 bases not matched to a gene. The DNA of the CDR3 is TGCGCCAGCAGCTTCGTGACTAGCGGGAGCAATGAGCAGTTCTTC. Translation: CASSFVTSGSNEQFF.

A word on this clone: This sample also contains other DNA sequences that code for the same CDR3. The genes are TRBV18 and TRBJ1-5; D perhaps matches TRBD1 (6 bases). The CDR3 length is 13 residues. Looked up from germline, CDR1 is KGHSH and CDR2 is LQKENI. V lost 3 bases, J lost 4 bases, and 7 bases lay in between. The CDR3 DNA sequence: TGTGCCAGCTCACCTCAGGGGAATCAGCCCCAGCATTTT. Its translation is CASSPQGNQPQHF. Looking up the rest from reference TRBV18 and TRBJ1-5 gives the full variable domain: NAGVMQNPRHLVRRRGQEARLRCSPMKGHSHVYWYRQLPEEGLKFMVYLQKENIIDESGMPKERFSAEFPKEGPSILRIQQVVRGDSAAYFCASSPQGNQPQHFGDGTRLSIL.

The gene calls are TRBV7-9 and TRBJ1-2; D perhaps matches TRBD1 (5 bases). The CDR3 has 16 amino acids. V was pared by 5 bases and J by 5 bases, with 21 bases between. The germline V gene encodes CDR1 SEHNR and CDR2 FQNEAQ (reference sequence). CDR3 protein: CASSTSGVGYTYGYTF. The CDR3 DNA reads TGTGCCAGCAGCACCTCGGGGGTCGGCTATACTTATGGCTACACCTTC.

This rearrangement joins TRBV5-1 to TRBJ2-2, with D perhaps matching TRBD1 or TRBD2 (5 bases each). CDR1 is SGHRS and CDR2 is YFSETQ in the germline V gene. V lost 7 bases, J lost 4 bases, and 8 bases lay in between. The CDR3 spans 12 residues. Here the CDR3 DNA reads TGCGCCAGCGGGGACCGCACCGGGGAGCTGTTTTTT. Amino acid sequence: CASGDRTGELFF.

This chain connects TRBV6-4 to TRBJ1-5, with no clear D. CDR1 and CDR2 from the germline V gene are MRHNA and SNTAGT. The germline V and J ends were trimmed by 9 bases and 8 bases, with 17 bases remaining between them. CDR3 length equals 13 residues. The DNA for the CDR3 is TGTGCCAGTATGACCGAGATCCAGGAGCCCCAGCATTTT. Protein: CASMTEIQEPQHF.

This sequence joins TRBV5-1 and TRBJ2-2, with unresolved D. This CDR3 spans 13 amino acids. Per germline, CDR1 SGHRS and CDR2 YFSETQ. Trimming took 0 bases from V and 5 from J, leaving 5 bases between them. CDR3 nucleotide sequence: TGCGCCAGCAGCTTGGGTTATACCGGGGAGCTGTTTTTT. Amino acid sequence: CASSLGYTGELFF.